Listed below are T cell receptor beta chains from one sample, sequenced in a study of T cell repertoires in cytomegalovirus infection. These receptors are not linked to any known antigen. One entry per CDR3 protein, called by TCRdb with MiXCR from the reads. The sample includes fewer than 850,000 distinct CDR3 sequences, about 29% seen only once; the top ten take around 12%. Sequenced material: cultured CD8+ T cells from PBMCs, taken from culture after CMV antigen stimulation. These receptors all come from a human donor in good health (CMV status not recorded). Some clones in this sample may be carry-over from other donors' samples. CDR3s include the opening cysteine and the closing phenylalanine or tryptophan. The D gene is left open where the match is weak. Not all rows give a size; the values are once, few, many and, for expanded clones, a class.

J gene: TRBJ2-6
CDR3 length: 16
V gene: TRBV7-2
clone size: NA
D gene: NA
CDR3 protein: CASSLTTGPGANVLTF
CDR3 DNA: TGTGCCAGCAGCTTAACTACAGGGCCTGGGGCCAACGTCCTGACTTTC

J gene: TRBJ2-5
CDR3 length: 19
V gene: TRBV6-1
clone size: few
D gene: TRBD2
CDR3 protein: CASSERSLLGTSGWETQYF
CDR3 DNA: TGTGCCAGCAGTGAAAGAAGTCTTCTGGGGACTAGCGGGTGGGAGACCCAGTACTTC

J gene: TRBJ2-3
CDR3 length: 15
V gene: TRBV10-2
clone size: NA
D gene: NA
CDR3 protein: CASEESSGLGDTQYF
CDR3 DNA: TGCGCCAGCGAGGAGAGTTCGGGGCTTGGGGATACGCAGTATTTT

J gene: TRBJ1-2
CDR3 length: 13
V gene: TRBV12-3/TRBV12-4
clone size: NA
D gene: NA
CDR3 protein: CASLGQGADGYTF
CDR3 DNA: TGTGCCAGCTTGGGGCAGGGTGCGGATGGCTACACCTTC

J gene: TRBJ2-3
CDR3 length: 12
V gene: TRBV4-1
clone size: few
D gene: NA
CDR3 protein: CASSRDGDTQYF
CDR3 DNA: TGCGCCAGCTCCAGGGATGGGGATACGCAGTATTTT

J gene: TRBJ2-3
CDR3 length: 14
V gene: TRBV7-8
clone size: few
D gene: NA
CDR3 protein: CASSWGALTDTQYF
CDR3 DNA: TGTGCCAGCAGCTGGGGGGCCTTGACAGATACGCAGTATTTT

J gene: TRBJ1-1
CDR3 length: 14
V gene: TRBV7-2
clone size: many
D gene: NA
CDR3 protein: CASNGGEGPAEAFF
CDR3 DNA: TGTGCCAGCAACGGGGGGGAAGGTCCGGCTGAAGCTTTCTTT

J gene: TRBJ2-7
CDR3 length: 15
V gene: TRBV4-1
clone size: NA
D gene: TRBD2
CDR3 protein: CASSQRSGGDYEQYF
CDR3 DNA: TGCGCCAGCAGCCAGAGGAGCGGGGGGGACTACGAGCAGTACTTC

J gene: TRBJ1-2
CDR3 length: 17
V gene: TRBV12-3/TRBV12-4
clone size: few
D gene: NA
CDR3 protein: CASSLGEAPTFVYGYTF
CDR3 DNA: TGTGCCAGCAGTTTAGGGGAGGCCCCAACTTTTGTCTATGGCTACACCTTC

J gene: TRBJ1-5
CDR3 length: 16
V gene: TRBV20-1
clone size: few
D gene: TRBD1
CDR3 protein: CSARTGGFHSNQPQHF
CDR3 DNA: TGCAGTGCTAGGACAGGGGGCTTTCATAGCAATCAGCCCCAGCATTTT

J gene: TRBJ1-5
CDR3 length: 14
V gene: TRBV19
clone size: once
D gene: NA
CDR3 protein: CASTLTHFNQPQHF
CDR3 DNA: TGTGCCAGTACCTTGACACACTTCAATCAGCCCCAGCATTTT

J gene: TRBJ2-5
CDR3 length: 17
V gene: TRBV4-3
clone size: few
D gene: TRBD1
CDR3 protein: CASSLAPLQGQVETQYF
CDR3 DNA: TGCGCCAGCAGCCTGGCCCCCTTACAGGGGCAGGTGGAGACCCAGTACTTC

J gene: TRBJ1-2
CDR3 length: 16
V gene: TRBV6-2/TRBV6-3
clone size: few
D gene: TRBD1
CDR3 protein: CASSHTVTGASEGYTF
CDR3 DNA: TGTGCCAGCAGTCACACCGTTACAGGGGCCTCGGAGGGCTACACCTTC

J gene: TRBJ1-2
CDR3 length: 13
V gene: TRBV12-3/TRBV12-4
clone size: NA
D gene: NA
CDR3 protein: CASSFGEGGGYTF
CDR3 DNA: TGTGCCAGCAGTTTCGGAGAGGGAGGAGGCTACACCTTC

J gene: TRBJ2-1
CDR3 length: 14
V gene: TRBV4-1
clone size: NA
D gene: TRBD1
CDR3 protein: CASSLRQGNNEQFF
CDR3 DNA: TGCGCCAGCAGCCTCCGACAGGGTAACAATGAGCAGTTCTTC

J gene: TRBJ1-4
CDR3 length: 16
V gene: TRBV23-1
clone size: NA
D gene: NA
CDR3 protein: CASPWPCLATNEKLFF
CDR3 DNA: TGCGCCAGCCCTTGGCCGTGCCTTGCAACTAATGAAAAACTGTTTTTT

J gene: TRBJ1-5
CDR3 length: 10
V gene: TRBV7-4
clone size: NA
D gene: NA
CDR3 protein: CASRSPPQHF
CDR3 DNA: TGTGCCAGCCGTTCACCGCCCCAGCATTTT

J gene: TRBJ2-2
CDR3 length: 14
V gene: TRBV27
clone size: NA
D gene: NA
CDR3 protein: CASSLSKTTGELFF
CDR3 DNA: TGTGCCAGCAGTTTATCGAAGACTACCGGGGAGCTGTTTTTT

J gene: TRBJ1-3
CDR3 length: 15
V gene: TRBV12-3/TRBV12-4
clone size: many
D gene: NA
CDR3 protein: CASRPMSRTGNTIYF
CDR3 DNA: TGTGCCAGCAGACCTATGTCCCGGACAGGAAACACCATATATTTT

J gene: TRBJ1-3
CDR3 length: 15
V gene: TRBV27
clone size: NA
D gene: NA
CDR3 protein: CASSFGPSFLNTIYF
CDR3 DNA: TGTGCCAGCAGTTTCGGGCCCTCCTTTTTGAACACCATATATTTT